One and the same sample provided the 7 T cell receptor beta chains below, sequenced in a study of cytomegalovirus exposure and HLA in healthy donors. Both 60 Vbeta primers and 13 Jbeta primers went into the PCR. Sequencing used immunoSEQ multiplex PCR; TCRdb keeps in-frame clones, though not all of them. Of more than 70,000 clones in the sample, 77% were seen once. The sequencing sample was made of PBMCs. The source of these receptors is a man aged 50 to 60 in good health and CMV-seropositive.

This clone was seen only once. This chain connects TRBV30 to TRBJ1-6; 9 bases align to TRBD1. Germline loops: CDR1 GTSNPN, CDR2 SVGIG (reference sequence). The CDR3 has 14 amino acids. The trim removed 5 bases at V and 11 bases at J, leaving 10 bases unmatched. This chain's CDR3 is CAWDSGTGLPPLHF. The CDR3 DNA sequence: TGTGCCTGGGATTCCGGGACAGGGTTGCCACCCCTCCACTTT.

This clone was detected only a few times. The CDR3 region is CASSWGGGGRTKTTDTQYF. CDR3 DNA: TGCGCCAGCAGCTGGGGGGGCGGCGGGAGAACCAAAACCACAGATACGCAGTATTTT. The chain joins TRBV5-1 to TRBJ2-3; tentatively, D is TRBD2 (7 bases). The germline CDR1 and CDR2 sequences are SGHRS and YFSETQ. The CDR3 loop spans 19 amino acids. Trimming left V 3 bases short and J 2 bases short, with 25 bases between.

The chain combines TRBV7-9 with TRBJ1-3, with D uncertain. V was shortened by 6 bases and J by 0 bases, with 9 bases between the two germline ends. The CDR3 runs 14 residues. CDR1 SEHNR and CDR2 FQNEAQ come from the germline V gene (reference sequence). The CDR3 bases are TGTGCCAGCAGAGACACGAGCTCTGGAAACACCATATATTTT. The encoded protein is CASRDTSSGNTIYF.

This clone was observed a few times. This chain links TRBV11-2 with TRBJ2-7; 13 bases agree with TRBD2. Looked up from germline, CDR1 is SGHAT and CDR2 is FQNNGV. This CDR3 has 17 amino acids. J gave up 3 bases and V 4 bases, and 9 bases lay outside the gene matches. CDR3 nucleotides: TGTGCCAGCAGCTCACTAGCGGGAGGGTCCCACGTCTACGAGCAGTACTTC. Its protein product is CASSSLAGGSHVYEQYF.

The genes are TRBV27 and TRBJ2-1; 8 bases match TRBD1. The CDR3 runs 14 residues. V lost 5 bases to trimming and J lost 4 bases; unmatched junction nucleotides: 4. Germline CDR1 MNHEY, CDR2 SMNVEV (reference sequence). CDR3 sequence: CASSPGQAYNEQFF. The DNA for the CDR3 is TGTGCCAGCAGTCCGGGACAGGCGTACAATGAGCAGTTCTTC.

The chain combines TRBV5-1 with TRBJ2-7; 8 bases match TRBD1. V trimming: 1 base; J trimming: 3 bases; junction bases outside the gene matches: 6. Germline CDR1 and CDR2: SGHRS and YFSETQ. The CDR3 loop spans 15 amino acids. The DNA of the CDR3 is TGCGCCAGCAGCTTGTCAGTGACAGGGGACTACGAGCAGTACTTC. Its translation: CASSLSVTGDYEQYF.

Here the CDR3 reads CSVGGTIPSRNSYEQYF. Here the CDR3 DNA reads TGCAGCGTTGGTGGGACAATCCCTAGCCGAAACTCCTACGAGCAGTACTTC. The J gene is TRBJ2-7, the V gene TRBV29-1; D is possibly TRBD1 (6 bases). Deletions cut 4 bases from V and 0 bases from J, with 22 bases between. The length of the CDR3 is 17 residues. Germline V gives CDR1 SQVTM, CDR2 ANQGSEA.